These 17 T cell receptor beta chains share one sample of origin, sequenced in a study of lymphopenia after photon versus proton radiotherapy. Clones were sequenced by immunoSEQ multiplex PCR, and TCRdb holds only the in-frame ones, with some missing. The data show over 10,000 clones, 88% seen once. The material sequenced was peripheral blood, taken from a patient treated with photon-based radiotherapy. These receptors all come from a man in his 60s with pancreatic cancer.

This chain uses TRBV7-2 with TRBJ1-3; D not resolved. CDR3 length: 14 residues. Germline CDR1 reads SGHTA; CDR2 reads FQGNSA. The ends were cut back, 0 bases at V and 0 bases at J, with 3 bases in the middle. CDR3 nucleotides: TGTGCCAGCAGCTTAGCTTCCTCTGGAAACACCATATATTTT. This gives the protein CASSLASSGNTIYF.

The chain employs TRBV4-1 and TRBJ1-2; D is undetermined. The germline gives CDR1 MGHRA, CDR2 YSYEKL. Trimming cost V 1 base and J 1 base, with 10 bases left between them. This CDR3 has 15 amino acids. CDR3 nucleotides: TGCGCCAGCAGCCAAGTCGGCTGGGGTAACTATGGCTACACCTTC. It specifies CASSQVGWGNYGYTF.

This sequence joins TRBV11-2 and TRBJ1-1; the match to TRBD1 covers 9 bases. The CDR3 has 15 amino acids. V shed 5 bases, J shed 2 bases, and the junction held 6 bases outside the gene matches. Looked up from germline, CDR1 is SGHAT and CDR2 is FQNNGV. The CDR3 DNA reads as TGTGCCAGCAGCGCACAGGGGGCGATTAACACTGAAGCTTTCTTT. This gives the protein CASSAQGAINTEAFF.

This rearrangement joins TRBV4-1 to TRBJ2-7, with 12 nucleotides matching TRBD2. The CDR3 length is 15 residues. J was trimmed by 2 bases and V by 2 bases; bases with no gene match: 1. Germline V gene sequence: CDR1 MGHRA, CDR2 YSYEKL. The CDR3 loop reads CASSQLAGGTYEQYF. The CDR3, as DNA: TGCGCCAGCAGCCAACTAGCGGGGGGGACCTACGAGCAGTACTTC.

The J gene is TRBJ1-2, the V gene TRBV9; 10 nucleotides align to TRBD1. The V gene end was trimmed by 3 bases and the J gene end by 8 bases; junction bases not matched to a gene: 7. CDR3 length: 14 amino acids. Germline-derived CDR1 and CDR2 are SGDLS and YYNGEE. The CDR3 here is CASSEFKGQGGYTF. The CDR3 nucleotides are TGTGCCAGCAGCGAATTTAAGGGACAGGGGGGCTACACCTTC.

This clone showed up just once. CDR3 protein: CASSPKYRKANYGYTF. In nucleotides, the CDR3 is TGTGCCAGTAGCCCAAAGTATCGGAAAGCTAACTATGGCTACACCTTC. V is TRBV19 and J is TRBJ1-2; no clear D gene. Trimming left V 6 bases short and J 0 bases short, with 17 bases between. Germline CDR1 and CDR2: LNHDA and SQIVND (reference sequence). There are 16 residues in the CDR3.

This rearrangement joins TRBV7-9 to TRBJ2-5; D may match TRBD1 or TRBD2 (5 bases each). CDR1 SEHNR and CDR2 FQNEAQ come from the germline V gene (reference sequence). This CDR3 is built from 13 residues. Deletions cut 5 bases from V and 5 bases from J, with 12 bases between. The CDR3 DNA is TGTGCCAGCAGCCCCCTGGGGGAGGAGACCCAGTACTTC. Translation: CASSPLGEETQYF.

The chain combines TRBV5-1 with TRBJ2-1; 7 positions agree with TRBD2. The CDR3 sequence is 14 residues long. The germline CDR1 and CDR2 sequences are SGHRS and YFSETQ. The V segment lost 0 bases and the J segment 5 bases; nucleotides outside the gene matches: 2. In nucleotides, the CDR3 is TGCGCCAGCAGCTTGGGCGCGGGAGACAATGAGCAGTTCTTC. Translated, it gives CASSLGAGDNEQFF.

The chain uses TRBV5-1 and TRBJ1-5; 12 positions match TRBD1. V lost 4 bases and J lost 6; bases outside the gene matches: 2. Germline CDR1 reads SGHRS; CDR2 reads YFSETQ. This CDR3 region has 14 residues. The CDR3 DNA sequence: TGCGCCAGCAGCGAGGGACAGGGGGCTCAGCCCCAGCATTTT. This sequence encodes CASSEGQGAQPQHF.

The chain is built from TRBV7-2 and TRBJ1-1, with no clear D. This CDR3 is built from 14 residues. Germline V gene sequence: CDR1 SGHTA, CDR2 FQGNSA. V shed 3 bases and J shed 4 bases, with 12 bases lying between them. CDR3 nucleotides: TGTGCCAGCAGCTTCGCCTCGAGGTCCACTGAAGCTTTCTTT. It codes for CASSFASRSTEAFF.

V and J are TRBV25-1 and TRBJ2-5; D uncertain. Germline loops: CDR1 MGHDK, CDR2 SYGVNS. Trimming removed 1 base from V and 5 bases from J, with 5 bases in between. This CDR3 contains 12 residues. CDR3 sequence: CASSESTETQYF. The CDR3 DNA sequence: TGTGCCAGCAGTGAATCAACGGAGACCCAGTACTTC.

The DNA of the CDR3 is TGCGCCAGCATCCGCGTGGGGGGGGGTCTCAATGAGCAGTTCTTC. Its translation is CASIRVGGGLNEQFF. The chain employs TRBV10-2 and TRBJ2-1, with TRBD2 matching 7 bases. The CDR3 contains 15 residues. V shed 7 bases, J shed 6 bases, and the junction held 12 bases outside the gene matches. Germline-derived CDR1 and CDR2 are WSHSY and SAAADI.

This clone was detected once. This chain uses TRBV10-2 with TRBJ2-4, with 9 bases identical to TRBD2. Germline assignment: CDR1 WSHSY and CDR2 SAAADI. The CDR3 loop spans 14 amino acids. V dropped 3 bases and J dropped 6; count of bases not matched to a gene: 3. This CDR3 reads CASSDAGGTNIQYF. In DNA form, the CDR3 reads TGCGCCAGCAGTGATGCGGGGGGGACAAACATTCAGTACTTC.

Note on this clone: The junction and the germline gene differ at one end; a read error may be behind it. The chain links TRBV28 to TRBJ1-2; D unresolved. The CDR3 covers 11 residues. Germline-derived CDR1 and CDR2 are MDHEN and SYDVKM. CDR3 coding DNA: TGTGCCACGTGGCAGCTCTATGGTTACACCTTC. Its translation is CATWQLYGYTF.

CDR3 nucleotide sequence: TGTGCCAGCTCACCACCGGCCAGGGGAAGGCCAGATACGCAGTATTTT. Translating it yields CASSPPARGRPDTQYF. The chain employs TRBV18 and TRBJ2-3; the D gene is possibly TRBD1 (6 bases). The CDR3 is 16 residues long. The V end lost 0 bases, the J end lost 4 bases, and 14 bases lay between the germline ends. Germline-derived CDR1 and CDR2 are KGHSH and LQKENI. Based on the CDR3 plus reference TRBV18 and TRBJ2-3, the full variable domain is NAGVMQNPRHLVRRRGQEARLRCSPMKGHSHVYWYRQLPEEGLKFMVYLQKENIIDESGMPKERFSAEFPKEGPSILRIQQVVRGDSAAYFCASSPPARGRPDTQYFGPGTRLTVL.

This chain links TRBV19 with TRBJ2-5; TRBD1 aligns across 9 bases. The better agreement between TRBJ2-7 and the DNA end casts doubt on the J call. CDR1 LNHDA and CDR2 SQIVND come from the germline V gene (reference sequence). The CDR3 sequence is 16 residues long. The CDR3 loop is CASSIFAGQGSYEQYF. The CDR3 bases are TGTGCCAGTAGTATCTTTGCCGGACAGGGGTCCTACGAGCAGTACTTC.

The chain couples TRBV7-9 to TRBJ2-1; possible D gene TRBD2, 7 bases. CDR3 length: 15 residues. Germline values: CDR1 SEHNR, CDR2 FQNEAQ (reference sequence). The ends were cut back, 7 bases at V and 7 bases at J, with 20 bases in the middle. The CDR3 DNA reads as TGTGCCAGCACCACATCTTGGCGGGGGCTGAATGAGCAGTTCTTC. Encoded protein: CASTTSWRGLNEQFF.